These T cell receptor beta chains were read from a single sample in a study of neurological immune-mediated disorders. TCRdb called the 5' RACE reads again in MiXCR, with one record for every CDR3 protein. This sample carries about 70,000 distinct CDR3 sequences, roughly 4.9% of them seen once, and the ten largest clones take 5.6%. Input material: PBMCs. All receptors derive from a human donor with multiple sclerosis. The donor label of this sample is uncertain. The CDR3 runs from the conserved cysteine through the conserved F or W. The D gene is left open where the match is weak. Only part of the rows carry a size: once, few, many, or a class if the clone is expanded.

CDR3nt: TGTGCCAGCAGTCGGACAGTCAATGAGCAGTTCTTC; CDR3aa: CASSRTVNEQFF; abundance: many; v_gene: TRBV12-3/TRBV12-4; j_gene: TRBJ2-1; d_gene: .
CDR3nt: TGTGCCAGCAGTCGGGACACCTATTACGAGCAGTACTTC; CDR3aa: CASSRDTYYEQYF; abundance: few; v_gene: TRBV6-6; j_gene: TRBJ2-7; d_gene: .
CDR3nt: TGTGCCAGCAGCTTTAGGACAGAGGAGACTGAAGCTTTCTTT; CDR3aa: CASSFRTEETEAFF; abundance: many; v_gene: TRBV5-5; j_gene: TRBJ1-1; d_gene: .
CDR3nt: TGCGCCAGCAGCCTGGGACTAGCGTGGGTTGGTGAGCAGTTCTTC; CDR3aa: CASSLGLAWVGEQFF; abundance: many; v_gene: TRBV5-1; j_gene: TRBJ2-1; d_gene: TRBD2
CDR3nt: TGTGCCAGCAGCTCGGCCGGGACGGGATTTAGTGGGAGCACAGATACGCAGTATTTT; CDR3aa: CASSSAGTGFSGSTDTQYF; abundance: many; v_gene: TRBV7-2; j_gene: TRBJ2-3; d_gene: .
CDR3nt: TGCGCCAGCAGCTTGGAACCAGGGTGGCGCATTGGGAACTATGGCTACACCTTC; CDR3aa: CASSLEPGWRIGNYGYTF; abundance: many; v_gene: TRBV5-1; j_gene: TRBJ1-2; d_gene: .
CDR3nt: TGTGCCGTCCGCGACGACCTTAACTATGGCTACACCTTC; CDR3aa: CAVRDDLNYGYTF; abundance: many; v_gene: TRBV10-3; j_gene: TRBJ1-2; d_gene: .
CDR3nt: TGCGCCAGCAGCTTGGCCAGGGGGCACACCGGGGAGCTGTTTTTT; CDR3aa: CASSLARGHTGELFF; abundance: .; v_gene: TRBV5-1; j_gene: TRBJ2-2; d_gene: TRBD1
CDR3nt: TGTGCCAGCAGCTCCGGACAGGGGAGGAATCAGCCCCAGCATTTT; CDR3aa: CASSSGQGRNQPQHF; abundance: many; v_gene: TRBV12-3/TRBV12-4; j_gene: TRBJ1-5; d_gene: TRBD1
CDR3nt: TGTGCCAGCAGCTTGGGCCCTGCACAGGGCTCAAACGAGCAGTACTTC; CDR3aa: CASSLGPAQGSNEQYF; abundance: many; v_gene: TRBV7-6; j_gene: TRBJ2-7; d_gene: .
CDR3nt: TGTGCCAGCAGCCAAAGGGGAGGTAGCCCCACAGATACGCAGTATTTT; CDR3aa: CASSQRGGSPTDTQYF; abundance: many; v_gene: TRBV4-2; j_gene: TRBJ2-3; d_gene: .
CDR3nt: TGCAGTGCAAGGTCTCGCCCCTACAATGAGCAGTTCTTC; CDR3aa: CSARSRPYNEQFF; abundance: many; v_gene: TRBV20-1; j_gene: TRBJ2-1; d_gene: .
CDR3nt: TGCGCCAGCAGCTTGGCCGCGGTTTCCTACAATGAGCAGTTCTTC; CDR3aa: CASSLAAVSYNEQFF; abundance: many; v_gene: TRBV5-1; j_gene: TRBJ2-1; d_gene: .
CDR3nt: TGCAGTGCTGGCTCGGACAGGAGCCTTTACGAGCAGTACTTC; CDR3aa: CSAGSDRSLYEQYF; abundance: many; v_gene: TRBV20-1; j_gene: TRBJ2-7; d_gene: TRBD1
CDR3nt: TGCAGTGCCCGGCTAGCCGAACCTGGCTCCTACGAGCAGTACTTC; CDR3aa: CSARLAEPGSYEQYF; abundance: many; v_gene: TRBV20-1; j_gene: TRBJ2-7; d_gene: .
CDR3nt: TGTGCCACCAGCAGATATTACAATGAGCAGTTCTTC; CDR3aa: CATSRYYNEQFF; abundance: many; v_gene: TRBV15; j_gene: TRBJ2-1; d_gene: .
CDR3nt: TGTGCCAGCAGTCTCACGCCCAGGGAGGAGCAGTTCTTC; CDR3aa: CASSLTPREEQFF; abundance: many; v_gene: TRBV7-9; j_gene: TRBJ2-1; d_gene: .
CDR3nt: TGTGCCAGCAGCCTCTCCGGGACAGGGTACGAGCAGTACTTC; CDR3aa: CASSLSGTGYEQYF; abundance: many; v_gene: TRBV7-9; j_gene: TRBJ2-7; d_gene: TRBD1
CDR3nt: TGCAGTGCTAGAGGGAGTAGCGGGGGGCCCACAGATACGCAGTATTTT; CDR3aa: CSARGSSGGPTDTQYF; abundance: many; v_gene: TRBV20-1; j_gene: TRBJ2-3; d_gene: TRBD2
CDR3nt: TGCAGCGTTGAAGATATAGCTGGGGACACCGGGGAGCTGTTTTTT; CDR3aa: CSVEDIAGDTGELFF; abundance: many; v_gene: TRBV29-1; j_gene: TRBJ2-2; d_gene: .
CDR3nt: TGTGCCAGCTCACCAACGCAAGTGCTTGAAGCTTTCTTT; CDR3aa: CASSPTQVLEAFF; abundance: many; v_gene: TRBV18; j_gene: TRBJ1-1; d_gene: .
CDR3nt: TGCAGTGCTAGGACAGGGTACGACGAGCAGTACTTC; CDR3aa: CSARTGYDEQYF; abundance: many; v_gene: TRBV20-1; j_gene: TRBJ2-7; d_gene: TRBD1
CDR3nt: TGTGTCAGCAGCAAGTCGAGACAACAGGATCCCAGTCAGCCCCAGCATTTT; CDR3aa: CVSSKSRQQDPSQPQHF; abundance: many; v_gene: TRBV6-1; j_gene: TRBJ1-5; d_gene: .
CDR3nt: TGCAGTGCTCCAACGGGACTAGCATGGGGTGAGCAGTTCTTC; CDR3aa: CSAPTGLAWGEQFF; abundance: many; v_gene: TRBV20-1; j_gene: TRBJ2-1; d_gene: TRBD2
CDR3nt: TGTGCCAGCAGCTTTCGGGAGAATCCCCAGCATTTT; CDR3aa: CASSFRENPQHF; abundance: .; v_gene: TRBV5-5; j_gene: TRBJ1-5; d_gene: .
CDR3nt: TGTGCCAGCAGCCAAGGGGCAGGGTCAGGCACTGAAGCTTTCTTT; CDR3aa: CASSQGAGSGTEAFF; abundance: many; v_gene: TRBV4-2; j_gene: TRBJ1-1; d_gene: .
CDR3nt: TGCAGCGGGGACAGCCCCTATGGCTACACCTTC; CDR3aa: CSGDSPYGYTF; abundance: .; v_gene: TRBV29-1; j_gene: TRBJ1-2; d_gene: TRBD1
CDR3nt: TGTGCCAGCAGCTTAGCCGGGACAGGTGCCTACAATGAGCAGTTCTTC; CDR3aa: CASSLAGTGAYNEQFF; abundance: many; v_gene: TRBV7-2; j_gene: TRBJ2-1; d_gene: TRBD1
CDR3nt: TGTGCCAGCAGCTTAGATTCGAGGAGGGGGGGTGGCTACACCTTC; CDR3aa: CASSLDSRRGGGYTF; abundance: few; v_gene: TRBV7-8; j_gene: TRBJ1-2; d_gene: .
CDR3nt: TGCAGTGCTAGAGAAAGCCTAGCCCGAGAGACCCAGTACTTC; CDR3aa: CSARESLARETQYF; abundance: few; v_gene: TRBV20-1; j_gene: TRBJ2-5; d_gene: .
CDR3nt: TGTGCCATGGGGGGAGGGATTCACACTGAAGCTTTCTTT; CDR3aa: CAMGGGIHTEAFF; abundance: many; v_gene: TRBV10-3; j_gene: TRBJ1-1; d_gene: .
CDR3nt: TGTGCCAGCAGCCACAGCGGGACTTTGATCCTTTTT; CDR3aa: CASSHSGTLILF; abundance: many; v_gene: TRBV3-1; j_gene: TRBJ1-4; d_gene: .
CDR3nt: TGCAGTGCTGAGACGGGGTTCACCGGGGAGCTGTTTTTT; CDR3aa: CSAETGFTGELFF; abundance: many; v_gene: TRBV20-1; j_gene: TRBJ2-2; d_gene: .
CDR3nt: TGCAGTGCTAGAGCTGAGCGGGGGGGCAATGAGCAGTTCTTC; CDR3aa: CSARAERGGNEQFF; abundance: many; v_gene: TRBV20-1; j_gene: TRBJ2-1; d_gene: TRBD2
CDR3nt: TGCGCCAGCAGCTTGATGGGAACAGGTGGTCAGCCCCAGCATTTT; CDR3aa: CASSLMGTGGQPQHF; abundance: many; v_gene: TRBV5-1; j_gene: TRBJ1-5; d_gene: .
CDR3nt: TGTGCCAGCAGTTCCTTCTCCGGTACCGGGGAGCTGTTTTTT; CDR3aa: CASSSFSGTGELFF; abundance: many; v_gene: TRBV27; j_gene: TRBJ2-2; d_gene: .
CDR3nt: TGTGCCAGCAGCAGGACAGGGTTGGTGGAAAAACTGTTTTTT; CDR3aa: CASSRTGLVEKLFF; abundance: many; v_gene: TRBV12-3/TRBV12-4; j_gene: TRBJ1-4; d_gene: TRBD1
CDR3nt: TGTGCCAGTAGCCGTAACAGGGGAGACACCGGGGAGCTGTTTTTT; CDR3aa: CASSRNRGDTGELFF; abundance: many; v_gene: TRBV19; j_gene: TRBJ2-2; d_gene: TRBD1
CDR3nt: TGTGCCAGCAGCTCCGGGACATGGGCCTACGAGCAGTACTTC; CDR3aa: CASSSGTWAYEQYF; abundance: many; v_gene: TRBV5-6; j_gene: TRBJ2-7; d_gene: .
CDR3nt: TGTGCCAGCAGCTTTAGTTTTAAGGGCTACACCTTC; CDR3aa: CASSFSFKGYTF; abundance: many; v_gene: TRBV7-3; j_gene: TRBJ1-2; d_gene: .
CDR3nt: TGCGCCAGCACCGGGACAGGGGTCGCTGAAGCTTTCTTT; CDR3aa: CASTGTGVAEAFF; abundance: .; v_gene: TRBV5-1; j_gene: TRBJ1-1; d_gene: TRBD1
CDR3nt: TGCAGTGCTTGGGGACAGTCCAGCTCCTACAATGAGCAGTTCTTC; CDR3aa: CSAWGQSSSYNEQFF; abundance: many; v_gene: TRBV20-1; j_gene: TRBJ2-1; d_gene: TRBD1